This TCR beta chain was obtained from a study of T cell changes during pregnancy in multiple sclerosis. Trimming removed 11 bases from V and 4 bases from J; junction bases left unmatched: 6. Germline V gene sequence: CDR1 ENHRY, CDR2 SYGVKD. The CDR3 has 13 amino acids. Profiling relied on immunoSEQ multiplex PCR, and the TCRdb table lists in-frame clones only, not all of them. Of approximately 48,000 clones listed, about nine tenths were seen once; the top ten hold under 3.5%. The material sequenced was CD8+ T cells from peripheral blood mononuclear cells, taken before pregnancy. J is TRBJ2-1 and V is TRBV10-3; the match to TRBD1 covers 9 bases. The receptor's source is a female donor with multiple sclerosis, enrolled in a pregnancy study. CDR3 sequence reads: CASGTGLYNEQFF. CDR3 nucleotide sequence: TGTGCCTCCGGGACAGGGCTATACAATGAGCAGTTCTTC.